This T cell receptor (beta chain) was sequenced for a study of blood T cell repertoires in COVID-19. At the level of the study: Samples taken during acute and convalescent COVID-19 were collected in the United States, Italy and Spain. T cells, B-cell-depleted T cells, or PBMCs provided the cDNA or gDNA that served as material.

As handled by the study authors: The authors estimated nucleated cell counts from reference gene primer amplification. Profiled with immunoSEQ multiplex PCR; TCRdb holds only in-frame clones, not every one. V, J and clone size derive from that table, while D and trimming were established from the DNA sequence. Here the sample spans roughly 69,000 clones, 88% being singletons. This clone was counted a few times. There are 11 residues in the CDR3. Trimming took 4 bases from V and 6 from J, leaving 6 bases between them. Germline assignment: CDR1 SGHTA and CDR2 FQGTGA. The sample comprised peripheral blood. The sequence derives from a human donor in a cohort sampled during active COVID-19. The V gene is TRBV7-3, the J gene TRBJ1-1; no firm D call. Here the CDR3 reads CASSSGAEAFF. The CDR3 bases are TGTGCCAGCAGCTCCGGAGCTGAAGCTTTCTTT.